The 2 T cell receptor beta chains below were found in one sample sequenced in a study of T cell responses to AZD1222 COVID-19 vaccine. Sequenced by immunoSEQ multiplex PCR; TCRdb stores in-frame clones only, minus some. The sample comprises 150,000 to 200,000 clones, roughly 92% of which are singletons, and 1.6% rests with the top ten. The starting material was peripheral blood, obtained on day 0 of AZD1222 vaccination. These receptors were obtained from an adult in good health.

This clone was observed once. This rearrangement joins TRBV7-9 to TRBJ2-5; 9 bases align to TRBD1. The V gene's germline CDR1 is SEHNR and CDR2 FQNEAQ (reference sequence). The V and J ends lost 4 bases and 0 bases, in that order; junction bases with no gene match: 9. The CDR3 consists of 17 residues. CDR3 protein: CASSWTGTGFYQETQYF. CDR3 DNA: TGTGCCAGCAGCTGGACCGGGACAGGGTTCTACCAAGAGACCCAGTACTTC.

This chain links TRBV5-1 with TRBJ1-3; D gene uncertain. CDR3 length equals 15 residues. Germline lookup yields CDR1 SGHRS and CDR2 YFSETQ. Between the trimmed V and J ends, which lost 0 bases and 0 bases, there was a span of 7 bases. CDR3 protein: CASSLDGRSGNTIYF. The DNA for the CDR3 is TGCGCCAGCAGCTTGGACGGTCGCTCTGGAAACACCATATATTTT.